The rows below give T cell receptor beta chains drawn from one sample of a study of blood T cell repertoires in COVID-19. The assay was immunoSEQ multiplex PCR, and TCRdb's table has in-frame clones only and misses some. The top ten clones hold about 7.4% of a sample with more than 95,000 clones, about 86% of them seen once. Sequenced input: peripheral blood. Source of these receptors: a man between 65 and 80 years old who had recovered from COVID-19. The conserved cysteine and the conserved F or W are not part of the CDR3 here. D genes are given only for firm matches.

TRBV14	TRBJ1-3	.	ASSQDWGGTGGNTIY
TRBV19	TRBJ2-2	TRBD2	ASSIRGGSNTGELF
TRBV6-5	TRBJ2-7	TRBD2	ASSYSAGGSYEQY
TRBV27	TRBJ2-3	TRBD2	ASSLVPSGRGPSTQY
TRBV6-6	TRBJ2-5	.	ASSYSAPGVETQY
TRBV29-1	TRBJ1-2	.	SVDSRGNYGYT
TRBV11-2	TRBJ1-2	.	ASTSLRADPDYGYT
TRBV19	TRBJ2-1	TRBD2	ASSPRTSGGYNEQF
TRBV29-1	TRBJ2-1	.	SGASDHNEQF
TRBV18	TRBJ1-5	TRBD1	ASSRLSGGSNQPQH
TRBV6-2/TRBV6-3	TRBJ2-5	TRBD1	ASSITGTGGQETQY
TRBV5-1	TRBJ1-1	TRBD1	ASSRAGTGGITEAF
TRBV9	TRBJ2-3	.	ASSVELKGADTQY
TRBV6-5	TRBJ2-1	TRBD1	ASSRDSRYNEQF
TRBV6-5	TRBJ2-7	TRBD2	ASSYRGLAGEEQY
TRBV28	TRBJ1-5	.	ASSLWGGGDHYQPQH
TRBV19	TRBJ1-2	.	ASRKAGAQLGYT
TRBV6-2/TRBV6-3	TRBJ1-2	TRBD1	ASSYFQGARSYT
TRBV5-4	TRBJ2-7	.	ASSLSGIDSYEQY
TRBV30	TRBJ1-5	.	AWSVLYSNQPQH
TRBV6-2/TRBV6-3	TRBJ1-5	.	ASSYGGGGDQPQH
TRBV24-1	TRBJ2-2	.	ATSDLSSANTGELF
TRBV4-2	TRBJ1-2	TRBD1	ASSQDLRGPYGYT
TRBV19	TRBJ2-1	TRBD2	ATQSGRGVIGEQF
TRBV5-6	TRBJ2-7	.	ASSRLDSDYEQY
TRBV7-8	TRBJ2-1	TRBD1	ASTLDRANEQF
TRBV7-2	TRBJ2-3	.	ASSLVAELADTQY
TRBV28	TRBJ2-3	TRBD2	ATFGSGSSDTQY
TRBV15	TRBJ1-4	.	ATSRVTAANEKLF
TRBV11-2	TRBJ2-6	.	ASSHLGQGSGANVLT
TRBV29-1	TRBJ2-7	.	SGGDSPYEQY
TRBV4-2	TRBJ1-4	.	ASSQDPGEIEKLF
TRBV3-1/TRBV3-2	TRBJ1-5	.	ASSQDYNPHQPQH
TRBV28	TRBJ2-6	TRBD1	ASSSGTGSLGANVLT
TRBV29-1	TRBJ1-2	TRBD1	SVEKGQGAHNYGYT
TRBV7-2	TRBJ2-7	TRBD2	ASSPAAGGAYEQY
TRBV7-8	TRBJ2-3	.	ASSPSADTQY
TRBV5-1	TRBJ1-1	.	ASRRMGLGTEAF
TRBV24-1	TRBJ2-5	TRBD1	ATSDQGQGAETQY
TRBV18	TRBJ1-1	.	ASSQGQGGVGTEAF
TRBV6-1	TRBJ1-5	.	ASSEGSGGNQPQH
TRBV4-3	TRBJ2-1	.	ASSQEAPNFLTPFYNEQF
TRBV30	TRBJ2-1	TRBD2	AWRVSGGLMNEQF
TRBV6-5	TRBJ1-1	TRBD1	ASSTTGGTEAF
TRBV27	TRBJ1-2	.	ASSPGGAPWYGYT
TRBV11-2	TRBJ2-7	TRBD1	ASSLMLLRQGSYEQY
TRBV28	TRBJ1-1	TRBD1	ASSLGAGTGTLAEAF
TRBV5-1	TRBJ2-5	TRBD2	ASSLDIAGQETQY
TRBV5-8	TRBJ2-3	TRBD2	ASRLAGGPTDTQY
TRBV27	TRBJ1-6	TRBD1	ASSWDRGSPPLH
TRBV27	TRBJ2-1	TRBD2	ASSLPQGGRAPYNEQF
TRBV12-5	TRBJ2-5	TRBD2	ASGLGLAGGVGETQY
TRBV7-9	TRBJ2-1	.	ASSLGAERDSYNEQF
TRBV5-6	TRBJ2-1	.	ASSWGLQGFYNEQF
TRBV10-3	TRBJ1-2	.	AISVGSANYGYT
TRBV7-6	TRBJ1-1	TRBD1	ASSAGGRRGYTEAF
TRBV3-1/TRBV3-2	TRBJ2-7	.	ASGDNAYEQY